These 3 T cell receptor beta chains were sequenced from one sample in a study of identifying expanded T cells in peripheral blood. Measured with immunoSEQ multiplex PCR; TCRdb has only the in-frame clones, and not every one. This sample carries around 99,000 clones, around 90% of them seen once, and the ten largest clones take about 8.6%. The source material was blood. The receptors originated from a person between 18 and 75 years old in good health.

The J gene is TRBJ2-7, the V gene TRBV29-1, with D possibly TRBD1 on 5 matching bases. Germline lookup yields CDR1 SQVTM and CDR2 ANQGSEA. V dropped 3 bases and J dropped 3 bases, with 9 bases sitting between them. The CDR3 is 12 amino acids. This chain's CDR3 is CSVEGQDYEQYF. The CDR3 coding sequence is TGCAGCGTTGAGGGGCAGGACTACGAGCAGTACTTC.

The chain is built from TRBV5-8 and TRBJ1-1; D uncertain. Trimming shortened V by 2 bases and J by 7 bases, and 12 bases separated the two germline ends. Germline CDR1 and CDR2: SGHTS and YDEGEE. There are 13 residues in the CDR3. The chain's CDR3 is CASSFAADYEAFF. CDR3 DNA sequence: TGTGCCAGCAGCTTCGCGGCAGACTATGAAGCTTTCTTT.

The chain couples TRBV19 to TRBJ2-5; 7 bases are shared with TRBD2. This CDR3 has 15 residues. V gave up 7 bases and J gave up 7 bases; unmatched junction bases: 15. CDR1 and CDR2 from the germline V gene are LNHDA and SQIVND (reference sequence). The CDR3 protein is CASTSMGGAVSTQYF. CDR3 in DNA: TGTGCCAGTACCTCAATGGGAGGGGCCGTTTCGACCCAGTACTTC.